The clone carrying this T cell receptor beta chain was seen a few times. Antigen unknown. This sample was included in a study of neurological immune-mediated disorders. Study conclusions and caveats: Multiple sclerosis, the disease with the least TCR clonal expansion, fell below healthy controls, whereas HTLV-1-associated myelopathy showed the most.

The cDNA was produced through 5'RACE with 10-nucleotide random UMIs. In TCRdb, the 5' RACE reads were re-called with MiXCR into one record per CDR3 protein. The profile shows about 82,000 distinct CDR3 sequences, 2% to 3% of them singletons. The sequencing sample was made of PBMCs. This clonotype was obtained from a woman aged 30 to 39 with multiple sclerosis.

Written as DNA, the CDR3 is TGTGCCAGCAGCCACCCCAATCCCAGCGGGACAAGGAGTGGGTTTTACAATGAGCAGTTCTTC. As protein: CASSHPNPSGTRSGFYNEQFF. The chain recombines TRBV4-2 with TRBJ2-1, with D possibly matching TRBD2 (7 bases). In germline, CDR1 is LGHNA, CDR2 YNFKEQ. The CDR3 is 21 residues long. Between the trimmed V and J ends, which lost 3 bases and 4 bases, there was a span of 31 bases.